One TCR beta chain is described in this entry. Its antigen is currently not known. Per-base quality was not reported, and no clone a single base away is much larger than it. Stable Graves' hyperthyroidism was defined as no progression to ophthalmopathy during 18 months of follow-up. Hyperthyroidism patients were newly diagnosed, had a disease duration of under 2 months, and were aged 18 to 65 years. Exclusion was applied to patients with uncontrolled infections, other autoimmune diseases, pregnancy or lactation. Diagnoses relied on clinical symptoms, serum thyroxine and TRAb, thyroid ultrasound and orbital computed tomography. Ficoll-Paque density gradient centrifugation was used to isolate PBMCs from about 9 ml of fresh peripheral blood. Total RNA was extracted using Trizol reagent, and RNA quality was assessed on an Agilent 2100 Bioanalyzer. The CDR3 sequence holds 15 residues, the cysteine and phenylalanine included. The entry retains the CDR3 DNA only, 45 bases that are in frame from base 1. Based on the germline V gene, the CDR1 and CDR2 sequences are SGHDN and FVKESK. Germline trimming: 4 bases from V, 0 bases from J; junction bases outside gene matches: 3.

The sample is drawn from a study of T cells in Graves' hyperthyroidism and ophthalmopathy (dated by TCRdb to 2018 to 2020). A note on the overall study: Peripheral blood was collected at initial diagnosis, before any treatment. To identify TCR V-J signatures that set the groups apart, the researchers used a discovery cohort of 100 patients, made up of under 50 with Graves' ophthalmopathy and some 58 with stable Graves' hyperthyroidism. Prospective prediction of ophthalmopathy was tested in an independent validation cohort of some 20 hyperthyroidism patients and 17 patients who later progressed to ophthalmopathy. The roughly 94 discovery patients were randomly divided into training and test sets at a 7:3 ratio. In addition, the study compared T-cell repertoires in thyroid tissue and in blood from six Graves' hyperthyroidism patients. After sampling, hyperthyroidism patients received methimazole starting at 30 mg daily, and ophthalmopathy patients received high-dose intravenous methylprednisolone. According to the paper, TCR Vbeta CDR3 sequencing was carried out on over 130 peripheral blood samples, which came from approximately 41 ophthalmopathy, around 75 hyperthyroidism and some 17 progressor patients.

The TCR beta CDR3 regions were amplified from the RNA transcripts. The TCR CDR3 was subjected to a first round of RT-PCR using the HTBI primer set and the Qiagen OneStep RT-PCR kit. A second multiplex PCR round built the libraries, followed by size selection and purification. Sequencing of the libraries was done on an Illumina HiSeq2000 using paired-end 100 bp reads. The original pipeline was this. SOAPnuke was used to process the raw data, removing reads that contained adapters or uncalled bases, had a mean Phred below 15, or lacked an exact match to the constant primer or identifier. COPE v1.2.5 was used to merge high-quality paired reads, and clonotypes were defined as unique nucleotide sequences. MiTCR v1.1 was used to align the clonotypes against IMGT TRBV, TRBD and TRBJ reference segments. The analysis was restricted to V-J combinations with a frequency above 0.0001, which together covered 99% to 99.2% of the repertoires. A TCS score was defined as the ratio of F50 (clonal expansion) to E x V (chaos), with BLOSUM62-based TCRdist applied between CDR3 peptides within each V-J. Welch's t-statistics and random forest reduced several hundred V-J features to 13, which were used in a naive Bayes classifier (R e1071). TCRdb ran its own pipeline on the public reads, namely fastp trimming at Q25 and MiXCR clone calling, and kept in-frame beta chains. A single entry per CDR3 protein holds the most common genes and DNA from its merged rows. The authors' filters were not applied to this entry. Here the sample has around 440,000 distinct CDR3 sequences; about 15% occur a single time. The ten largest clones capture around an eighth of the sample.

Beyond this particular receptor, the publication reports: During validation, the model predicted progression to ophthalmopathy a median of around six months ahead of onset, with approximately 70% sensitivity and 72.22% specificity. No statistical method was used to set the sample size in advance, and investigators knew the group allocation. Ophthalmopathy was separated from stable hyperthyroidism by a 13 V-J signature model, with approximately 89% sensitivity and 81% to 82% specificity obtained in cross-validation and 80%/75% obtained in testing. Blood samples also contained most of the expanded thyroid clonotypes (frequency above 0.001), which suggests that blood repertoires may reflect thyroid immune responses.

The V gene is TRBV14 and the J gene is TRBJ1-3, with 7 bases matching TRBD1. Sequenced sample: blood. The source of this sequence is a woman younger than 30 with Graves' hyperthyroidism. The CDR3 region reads CASSPWDSSGNTIYF. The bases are TGTGCCAGCAGCCCCTGGGACAGCTCTGGAAACACCATATATTTT.